One sample yielded the 32 T cell receptor beta chains listed below, sequenced in a study of cytomegalovirus exposure and HLA in healthy donors (dated by TCRdb to the late 2010s). The library was built by means of the immunoSEQ multiplex PCR assay. The multiplex PCR relied on a mix of 60 forward primers for TCR Vbeta segments and 13 reverse primers for TCR Jbeta segments. TCRdb obtained this table from immuneACCESS and retained in-frame rearrangements with V and J assigned. These tables miss some clones; where compared with another copy, unresolved V genes account for less than half of the shortfall, and the remainder is unexplained. Across this sample there are 150,000 to 200,000 clones, with about 80% seen only once. The ten largest account for 1% of the sample. Sequences were obtained from PBMCs. These receptors all come from a woman aged 45-65 years in good health and CMV-seropositive.

The genes are TRBV4-3 and TRBJ1-1, with D possibly being TRBD1 (5 bases). The V end lost 0 bases, the J end lost 11 bases, and 19 bases lay between the germline ends. The CDR3 covers 15 residues. Germline V gene sequence: CDR1 LGHNA, CDR2 YSLEER. The CDR3 sequence: CASSQEGHGGGQAFF. DNA of the CDR3: TGCGCCAGCAGCCAAGAGGGGCACGGGGGTGGTCAGGCTTTCTTT.

The gene calls are TRBV9 and TRBJ2-1, with 9 bases aligning to TRBD2. V lost 0 bases and J lost 4; bases outside the gene matches: 8. The length of the CDR3 is 17 residues. CDR1 and CDR2 from the germline V gene are SGDLS and YYNGEE. CDR3 nucleotide sequence: TGTGCCAGCAGCGTAGGAGAACTAGCGGGCTTGTACAATGAGCAGTTCTTC. Protein product: CASSVGELAGLYNEQFF.

The V and J genes are TRBV7-6 and TRBJ2-7; TRBD2 matches at 11 bases. Germline V lookup: CDR1 SGHVS, CDR2 FNYEAQ. Trimming took 2 bases from V and 4 from J; bases not matched to a gene: 4. The CDR3 covers 15 residues. CDR3 DNA: TGTGCCAGCAGCTTAAGGCTAGCGGGAGGTTACGAGCAGTACTTC. Protein sequence: CASSLRLAGGYEQYF.

V and J are TRBV4-3 and TRBJ1-2, with 8 bases fitting TRBD1. This CDR3 comprises 13 residues. V shed 0 bases, J shed 6 bases, and the junction held 0 bases outside the gene matches. Germline CDR1 and CDR2: LGHNA and YSLEER. The CDR3 region is CASSQETGDGYTF. The CDR3 DNA reads as TGCGCCAGCAGCCAAGAGACAGGGGATGGCTACACCTTC.

The chain links TRBV2 to TRBJ2-1, with D perhaps TRBD2 (6 bases). This CDR3 contains 15 residues. Germline CDR1 is SNHLY and CDR2 is FYNNEI. Deletions cut 4 bases from V and 4 bases from J, with 14 bases between. The CDR3 coding sequence is TGTGCCAGCAGTGTTGCCGGAGGAGGGTACAATGAGCAGTTCTTC. It yields the protein CASSVAGGGYNEQFF. The full variable domain, completed using reference TRBV2 and TRBJ2-1, is EPEVTQTPSHQVTQMGQEVILRCVPISNHLYFYWYRQILGQKVEFLVSFYNNEISEKSEIFDDQFSVERPDGSNFTLKIRSTKLEDSAMYFCASSVAGGGYNEQFFGPGTRLTVL.

J is TRBJ2-2 and V is TRBV7-9, with 9 nucleotides matching TRBD1. V was pared by 5 bases and J by 1 base, with 2 bases of the junction left unmatched. The germline V gene encodes CDR1 SEHNR and CDR2 FQNEAQ (reference sequence). The CDR3 spans 15 residues. The CDR3, as DNA: TGTGCCAGCAGCCAGGGACAGGGGAACACCGGGGAGCTGTTTTTT. Residues: CASSQGQGNTGELFF.

V is TRBV28 and J is TRBJ2-4, with 10 bases aligning to TRBD1. J gave up 0 bases and V 6 bases, and 11 bases lay outside the gene matches. This CDR3 has 18 residues. Per the germline V gene, CDR1 is MDHEN and CDR2 is SYDVKM. The CDR3 nucleotides are TGTGCCAGCAGCCACAGAGACAGGGGGCTTTTAGCCAAAAACATTCAGTACTTC. As protein: CASSHRDRGLLAKNIQYF.

CDR3 bases: TGTGCCTGGATGAGTTACAATGAGCAGTTCTTC. Residues: CAWMSYNEQFF. This chain uses TRBV30 with TRBJ2-1, with no clear D. The V gene lost 4 bases and the J gene lost 4 bases, with 5 bases spanning the gap. The CDR3 is made up of 11 amino acids. The V gene's germline CDR1 is GTSNPN and CDR2 SVGIG (reference sequence).

V is TRBV7-2 and J is TRBJ2-1, with 13 bases aligning to TRBD2. Germline V gene sequence: CDR1 SGHTA, CDR2 FQGNSA. The CDR3 is 16 amino acids. V shed 6 bases and J 9 bases; nucleotides not matched to a gene: 11. This chain's CDR3 is CASRQPLAGGRSEQFF. CDR3 nucleotides: TGTGCCAGCAGGCAGCCACTAGCGGGAGGGCGTAGTGAGCAGTTCTTC.

The rearrangement uses TRBV19 and TRBJ1-1; D remains unclear. The CDR3 spans 11 residues. Germline V gene data show CDR1 as LNHDA and CDR2 as SQIVND (reference sequence). V was cut by 5 bases and J by 7 bases, with 8 bases left in between. For the CDR3, the DNA is TGTGCCAGTAGTGACTGGGTTGAAGCTTTCTTT. This translates into CASSDWVEAFF.

The chain uses TRBV6-5 and TRBJ2-1, with 9 bases lining up with TRBD1. The V and J ends lost 2 bases and 9 bases, in that order; junction bases with no gene match: 8. Germline CDR1 and CDR2: MNHEY and SVGAGI. The CDR3 extends over 15 amino acids. The CDR3 here is CASSYGTGPGGEQFF. CDR3 in DNA: TGTGCCAGCAGTTACGGGACAGGGCCGGGGGGTGAGCAGTTCTTC.

The sample holds a few counts of this clone. The chain combines TRBV11-1 with TRBJ2-7; TRBD1 agrees at 9 bases. The CDR3 extends over 15 amino acids. V trimming: 5 bases; J trimming: 5 bases; junction bases outside the gene matches: 10. CDR1 and CDR2 from the germline V gene are SGHAT and FQDESV (reference sequence). In DNA form, the CDR3 reads TGTGCCAGCAGCGTACGGGACAGGGCTGCCCACGAGCAGTACTTC. Encoded protein: CASSVRDRAAHEQYF.

The rearrangement links TRBV28 to TRBJ1-4; no definite D call. V shed 7 bases and J shed 14 bases, with 20 bases lying between them. The CDR3 loop spans 13 amino acids. Germline loops: CDR1 MDHEN, CDR2 SYDVKM. The CDR3, as DNA: TGTGCCAGCAACCAGGCCCAGATGCCCCGGCTGTTTTTT. This gives the protein CASNQAQMPRLFF. Full variable domain (remainder filled in from reference TRBV28 and TRBJ1-4): DVKVTQSSRYLVKRTGEKVFLECVQDMDHENMFWYRQDPGLGLRLIYFSYDVKMKEKGDIPEGYSVSREKKERFSLILESASTNQTSMYLCASNQAQMPRLFFGSGTQLSVL.

The CDR3 spells CASGLTPPWQGAIAAGYTF. The CDR3 nucleotides are TGTGCTAGTGGTTTGACACCTCCGTGGCAGGGGGCGATTGCAGCTGGCTACACCTTC. The gene calls are TRBV12-5 and TRBJ1-2; 8 bases fit TRBD1. Germline-derived CDR1 and CDR2 are LGHNT and FRNRAP. The length of the CDR3 is 19 residues. V lost 2 bases, J lost 7 bases, and 21 bases stayed unmatched. Full variable domain (missing parts from reference TRBV12-5 and TRBJ1-2): DARVTQTPRHKVTEMGQEVTMRCQPILGHNTVFWYRQTMMQGLELLAYFRNRAPLDDSGMPKDRFSAEMPDATLATLKIQPSEPRDSAVYFCASGLTPPWQGAIAAGYTFGSGTRLTVV.

The rearrangement uses TRBV30 and TRBJ1-5; no definite D call. This CDR3 comprises 13 residues. Germline V gene lookup returns CDR1 GTSNPN and CDR2 SVGIG (reference sequence). With 3 bases removed from V and 0 bases from J, the gap between germline ends came to 6 bases. The CDR3 protein is CAWSGGSNQPQHF. The CDR3 DNA reads as TGTGCCTGGAGCGGAGGTAGCAATCAGCCCCAGCATTTT.

V gene TRBV7-9 combines with J gene TRBJ2-2, with TRBD1 matching over 7 bases. Germline V gene sequence: CDR1 SEHNR, CDR2 FQNEAQ (reference sequence). The CDR3 runs 17 residues. Trimming removed 2 bases from V and 1 base from J; junction bases left unmatched: 7. The CDR3 nucleotides are TGTGCCAGCAGCTTACCACCGGGACAGAGGAACACCGGGGAGCTGTTTTTT. Amino acids: CASSLPPGQRNTGELFF.

The CDR3 bases are TGTGCCAGCTCACCACGGGGGCAAGATACGCAGTATTTT. It translates to CASSPRGQDTQYF. This chain connects TRBV18 to TRBJ2-3; D might be TRBD1 (6 bases). V lost 1 base, J lost 5 bases, and 7 bases lay in between. The CDR3 runs to 13 residues. Germline CDR1 KGHSH, CDR2 LQKENI.

V usage is TRBV11-2 and J usage is TRBJ2-5, with 10 positions matching TRBD2. The CDR3 has 18 amino acids. Germline V gene sequence: CDR1 SGHAT, CDR2 FQNNGV. V lost 0 bases, J lost 3 bases, and 10 bases stayed unmatched. CDR3 nucleotides: TGTGCCAGCAGCTTAGATCACTTCGAGCTAGCGGGGGAAGAGACCCAGTACTTC. Protein: CASSLDHFELAGEETQYF.

The genes are TRBV28 and TRBJ1-1; tentative D call: TRBD1 (5 bases). The CDR3 has 15 residues. Trimming removed 5 bases at V and 0 bases at J, with 13 bases between. CDR1 and CDR2 from the germline V gene are MDHEN and SYDVKM. CDR3 nucleotide sequence: TGTGCCAGCAGTAGCCCGGGGGAAATGAACACTGAAGCTTTCTTT. It translates to CASSSPGEMNTEAFF.

V is TRBV28 and J is TRBJ1-1, with D possibly matching TRBD1 (5 bases). The CDR3 has 15 amino acids. V lost 3 bases and J 3 bases, leaving 14 bases between the germline ends. Germline loops: CDR1 MDHEN, CDR2 SYDVKM. The CDR3 DNA sequence: TGTGCCAGCAGTTTCCGGCGGGGCATGTACACTGAAGCTTTCTTT. Translated, it gives CASSFRRGMYTEAFF. The entire variable domain, with the rest obtained from reference TRBV28 and TRBJ1-1, is as follows: DVKVTQSSRYLVKRTGEKVFLECVQDMDHENMFWYRQDPGLGLRLIYFSYDVKMKEKGDIPEGYSVSREKKERFSLILESASTNQTSMYLCASSFRRGMYTEAFFGQGTRLTVV.

This clone was counted once. The J gene is TRBJ1-5, the V gene TRBV4-1, with D unresolved. Germline CDR1 and CDR2: MGHRA and YSYEKL. With 0 bases removed from V and 10 bases from J, the gap between germline ends came to 10 bases. CDR3 length: 13 amino acids. The CDR3 bases are TGCGCCAGCAGCCAAGATGGAGAAGCACCCCAGCATTTT. Translated: CASSQDGEAPQHF.

The CDR3 DNA reads as TGTGCCAGCACCCCCAGCCGGGATATTGCAGATACGCAGTATTTT. It encodes CASTPSRDIADTQYF. The chain is built from TRBV6-1 and TRBJ2-3; tentatively, D is TRBD2 (5 bases). Trimming removed 7 bases from V and 4 bases from J, with 18 bases in between. The germline gives CDR1 MNHNS, CDR2 SASEGT. The CDR3 totals 15 residues.

The DNA of the CDR3 is TGTGCCAGCTCCACGAGGACAGGGAGAGAGACCCAGTACTTC. Its translation is CASSTRTGRETQYF. The chain carries TRBV18 and TRBJ2-5, with 8 bases that match TRBD1. Germline trimming cut 6 bases from V and 4 bases from J; bases unmatched to any gene: 7. The CDR3 totals 14 residues. CDR1 is KGHSH and CDR2 is LQKENI in the germline V gene.

In its sample, this clone was seen once. The chain links TRBV6-7 to TRBJ2-7; 8 positions agree with TRBD1. TRBV6-7 is an ORF, and what it does is uncertain. CDR3 length: 15 residues. The ends lost 8 bases at V and 2 bases at J; junction bases unmatched: 11. The CDR3 here is CASFVAGTGAYEQYF. The CDR3 region has the DNA TGTGCCAGCTTCGTTGCCGGGACAGGCGCCTACGAGCAGTACTTC.

The genes are TRBV4-1 and TRBJ1-2; no definite D call. This CDR3 has 14 residues. Trimming stripped 0 bases from V and 4 bases from J, with 9 bases between. Germline V gene sequence: CDR1 MGHRA, CDR2 YSYEKL. CDR3 region: CASSQDDTFYGYTF. The CDR3 DNA is TGCGCCAGCAGCCAAGACGACACCTTCTATGGCTACACCTTC.

The chain carries TRBV19 and TRBJ1-2, with TRBD1 identical over 8 bases. The CDR3 spans 13 residues. Trimming cost V 3 bases and J 8 bases; bases outside gene matches: 5. Germline V gene sequence: CDR1 LNHDA, CDR2 SQIVND (reference sequence). CDR3 in amino acids: CASSIRQGAGYTF. CDR3 in DNA: TGTGCCAGTAGTATCAGGCAGGGGGCCGGCTACACCTTC. Using reference TRBV19 and TRBJ1-2 for the parts outside the CDR3, the full variable domain is DGGITQSPKYLFRKEGQNVTLSCEQNLNHDAMYWYRQDPGQGLRLIYYSQIVNDFQKGDIAEGYSVSREKKESFPLTVTSAQKNPTAFYLCASSIRQGAGYTFGSGTRLTVV.

Details on this clone: The sample contains more than one DNA sequence encoding this CDR3. CDR3: CASSPPGQGWYGYTF. The CDR3 bases are TGTGCCAGCAGCCCACCGGGACAGGGGTGGTATGGCTACACCTTC. This chain joins TRBV28 and TRBJ1-2, with 10 bases fitting TRBD1. CDR1 and CDR2 from the germline V gene are MDHEN and SYDVKM. The CDR3 extends over 15 amino acids. Losses at the gene ends were 6 bases for V and 5 bases for J; bases not matched to a gene: 9.

This chain links TRBV7-2 with TRBJ1-3; 10 nucleotides match TRBD1. Per the germline V gene, CDR1 is SGHTA and CDR2 is FQGNSA. The CDR3 is 16 amino acids. Trimming removed 2 bases from V and 4 bases from J; junction bases left unmatched: 5. The CDR3: CASSLRQGAPGNTIYF. The CDR3 DNA follows: TGTGCCAGCAGCTTACGACAGGGGGCGCCGGGAAACACCATATATTTT.

The chain recombines TRBV30 with TRBJ2-1; weak D call: TRBD1 (6 bases). The ends were cut back, 0 bases at V and 5 bases at J, with 11 bases in the middle. The CDR3 totals 14 residues. Germline CDR1 is GTSNPN and CDR2 is SVGIG (reference sequence). DNA of the CDR3: TGTGCCTGGAGTGTACAGGGATCCCACAATGAGCAGTTCTTC. It yields the protein CAWSVQGSHNEQFF.

The gene calls are TRBV7-9 and TRBJ2-5, with D possibly being TRBD2 (6 bases). CDR1 and CDR2 from the germline V gene are SEHNR and FQNEAQ (reference sequence). CDR3 length: 11 residues. The V gene lost 8 bases and the J gene lost 5 bases, with 9 bases spanning the gap. The CDR3 region is CASGEVETQYF. DNA of the CDR3: TGTGCCAGCGGGGAGGTGGAGACCCAGTACTTC.

The V gene is TRBV9, the J gene TRBJ2-7; TRBD2 might be the D (5 bases). V lost 4 bases, J lost 1 base, and 12 bases lay in between. Germline CDR1 SGDLS, CDR2 YYNGEE. CDR3 size: 14 residues. CDR3 in amino acids: CASSPPGRSYEQYF. CDR3 DNA sequence: TGTGCCAGCAGCCCCCCTGGGAGATCCTACGAGCAGTACTTC. Filled out from reference TRBV9 and TRBJ2-7, the complete variable domain reads DSGVTQTPKHLITATGQRVTLRCSPRSGDLSVYWYQQSLDQGLQFLIQYYNGEERAKGNILERFSAQQFPDLHSELNLSSLELGDSALYFCASSPPGRSYEQYFGPGTRLTVT.

The rearrangement uses TRBV6-1 and TRBJ1-1, with D possibly being TRBD1 (6 bases). The germline CDR1 and CDR2 sequences are MNHNS and SASEGT. The V and J ends lost 11 bases and 0 bases respectively, with 13 bases between them. This CDR3 is built from 13 residues. CDR3 residues: CAGRTALNTEAFF. The CDR3 nucleotides are TGTGCCGGCCGGACAGCCTTGAACACTGAAGCTTTCTTT.